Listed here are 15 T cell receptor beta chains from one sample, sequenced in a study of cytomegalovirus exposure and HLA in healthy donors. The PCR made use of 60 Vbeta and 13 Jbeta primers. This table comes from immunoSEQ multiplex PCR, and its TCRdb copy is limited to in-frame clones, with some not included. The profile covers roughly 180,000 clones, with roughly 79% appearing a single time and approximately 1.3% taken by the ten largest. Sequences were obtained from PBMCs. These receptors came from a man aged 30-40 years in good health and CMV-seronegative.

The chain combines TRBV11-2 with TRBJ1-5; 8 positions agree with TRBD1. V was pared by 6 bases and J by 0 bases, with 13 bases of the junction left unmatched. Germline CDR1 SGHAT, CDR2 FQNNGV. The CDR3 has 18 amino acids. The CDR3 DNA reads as TGTGCCAGCAGTTTCGGACAGGGAGGGCCCCGTAGCAATCAGCCCCAGCATTTT. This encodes CASSFGQGGPRSNQPQHF. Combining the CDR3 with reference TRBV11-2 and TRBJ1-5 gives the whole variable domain EAGVAQSPRYKIIEKRQSVAFWCNPISGHATLYWYQQILGQGPKLLIQFQNNGVVDDSQLPKDRFSAERLKGVDSTLKIQPAKLEDSAVYLCASSFGQGGPRSNQPQHFGDGTRLSIL.

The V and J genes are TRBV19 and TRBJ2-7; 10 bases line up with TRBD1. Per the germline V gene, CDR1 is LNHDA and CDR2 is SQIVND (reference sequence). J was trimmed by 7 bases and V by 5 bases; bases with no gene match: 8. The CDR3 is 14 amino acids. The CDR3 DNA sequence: TGTGCCAGTAGTTCAAGACAGGGGGCTTGGGAGCAGTACTTC. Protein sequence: CASSSRQGAWEQYF.

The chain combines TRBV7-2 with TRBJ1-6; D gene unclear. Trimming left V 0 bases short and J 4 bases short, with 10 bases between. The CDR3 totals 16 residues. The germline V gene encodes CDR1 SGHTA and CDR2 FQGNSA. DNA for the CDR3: TGTGCCAGCAGCTTAGCCCTGGCGGGGTATAATTCACCCCTCCACTTT. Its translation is CASSLALAGYNSPLHF.

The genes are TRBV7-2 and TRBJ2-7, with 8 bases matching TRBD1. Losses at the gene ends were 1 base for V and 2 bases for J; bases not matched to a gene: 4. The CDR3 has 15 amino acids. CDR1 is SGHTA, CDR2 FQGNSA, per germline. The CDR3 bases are TGTGCCAGCAGCTTAGTGTGGACAGGGACCTACGAGCAGTACTTC. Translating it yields CASSLVWTGTYEQYF.

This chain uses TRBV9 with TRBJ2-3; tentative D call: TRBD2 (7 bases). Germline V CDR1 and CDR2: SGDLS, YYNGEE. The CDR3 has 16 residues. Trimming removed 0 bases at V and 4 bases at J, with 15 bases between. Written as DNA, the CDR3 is TGTGCCAGCAGCGTAGCTTTCGGGGGGCAGGCAGATACGCAGTATTTT. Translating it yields CASSVAFGGQADTQYF.

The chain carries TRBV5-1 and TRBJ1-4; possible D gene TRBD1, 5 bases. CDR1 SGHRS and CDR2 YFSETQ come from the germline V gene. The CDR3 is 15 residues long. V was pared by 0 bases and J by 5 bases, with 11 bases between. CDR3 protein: CASSLGVDRNEKLFF. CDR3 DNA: TGCGCCAGCAGCTTGGGAGTCGACAGAAATGAAAAACTGTTTTTT.

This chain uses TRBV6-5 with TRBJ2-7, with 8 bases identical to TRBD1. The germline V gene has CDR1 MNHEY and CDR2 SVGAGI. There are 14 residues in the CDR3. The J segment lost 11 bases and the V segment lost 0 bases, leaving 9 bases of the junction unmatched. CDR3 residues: CASSYSRDRFSEYF. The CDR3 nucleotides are TGTGCCAGCAGTTACTCGAGGGACAGGTTCAGTGAGTACTTC.

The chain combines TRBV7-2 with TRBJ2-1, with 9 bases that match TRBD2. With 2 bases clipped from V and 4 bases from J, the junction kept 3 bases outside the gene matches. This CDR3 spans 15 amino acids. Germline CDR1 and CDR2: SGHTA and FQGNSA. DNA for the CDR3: TGTGCCAGCAGCTTAAGACTAGCGGTATACAATGAGCAGTTCTTC. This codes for CASSLRLAVYNEQFF.

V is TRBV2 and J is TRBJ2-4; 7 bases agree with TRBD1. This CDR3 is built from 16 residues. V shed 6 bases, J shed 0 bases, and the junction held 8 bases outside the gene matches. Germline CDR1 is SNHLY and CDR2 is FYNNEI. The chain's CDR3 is CASSVQGIIAKNIQYF. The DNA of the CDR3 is TGTGCCAGCAGCGTACAGGGGATTATAGCCAAAAACATTCAGTACTTC.

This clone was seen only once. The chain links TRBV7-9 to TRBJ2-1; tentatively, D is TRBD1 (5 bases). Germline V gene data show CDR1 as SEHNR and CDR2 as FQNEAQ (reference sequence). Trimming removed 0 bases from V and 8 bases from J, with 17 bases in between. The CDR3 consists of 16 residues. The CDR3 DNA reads TGTGCCAGCAGCTTAGCGGGCAGGACATTCACCGATGAGCAGTTCTTC. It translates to CASSLAGRTFTDEQFF.

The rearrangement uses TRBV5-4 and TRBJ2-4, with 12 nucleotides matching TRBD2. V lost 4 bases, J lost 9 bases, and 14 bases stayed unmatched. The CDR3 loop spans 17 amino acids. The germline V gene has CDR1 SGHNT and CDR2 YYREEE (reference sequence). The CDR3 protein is CASSLGTSGPALGIQYF. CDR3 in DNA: TGTGCCAGCAGCCTTGGGACTAGCGGGCCCGCTCTTGGCATTCAGTACTTC.

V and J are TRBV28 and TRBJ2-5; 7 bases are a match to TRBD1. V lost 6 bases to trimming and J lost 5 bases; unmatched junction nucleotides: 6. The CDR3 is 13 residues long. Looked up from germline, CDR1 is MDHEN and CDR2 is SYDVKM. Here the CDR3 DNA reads TGTGCCAGCAGAAGACAGGGTATCGAGACCCAGTACTTC. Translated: CASRRQGIETQYF.

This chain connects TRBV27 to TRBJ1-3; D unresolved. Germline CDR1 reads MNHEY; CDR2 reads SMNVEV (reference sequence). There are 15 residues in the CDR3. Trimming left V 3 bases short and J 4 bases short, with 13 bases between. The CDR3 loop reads CASSLVPGLGNTIYF. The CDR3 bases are TGTGCCAGCAGTTTGGTGCCGGGATTGGGAAACACCATATATTTT.

CDR3 bases: TGTGCCAGCAGTTTACCCCAGGGGATAGATACGCAGTATTTT. It is translated as CASSLPQGIDTQYF. The V call is TRBV28, the J call TRBJ2-3, with a possible D match to TRBD1 (6 bases). This CDR3 comprises 14 residues. Per germline, CDR1 MDHEN and CDR2 SYDVKM. The V and J ends lost 2 bases and 5 bases respectively, with 11 bases between them.

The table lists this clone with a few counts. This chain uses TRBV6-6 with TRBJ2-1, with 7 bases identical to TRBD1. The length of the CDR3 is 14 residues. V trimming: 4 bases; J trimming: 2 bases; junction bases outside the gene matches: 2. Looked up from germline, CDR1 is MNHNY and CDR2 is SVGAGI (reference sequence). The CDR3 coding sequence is TGTGCCAGCAGTTCCCAGGGGGCCTACAATGAGCAGTTCTTC. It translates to CASSSQGAYNEQFF.